This T cell receptor (beta chain) was identified during a study of TIL therapy for anti-PD-1-resistant metastatic lung cancer. Study overall: Tumors had a median PD-L1 proportion score of approximately 5.5%.

In this sample, this clone turned up a few times. Time point noted: pre-treatment sample, taken before nivolumab and TIL therapy. Tumor tissue came from excised metastases, mostly pleural nodules or supraclavicular lymph nodes. V lost 3 bases, J lost 14 bases, and 19 bases lay in between. Germline V gene data show CDR1 as KGHSH and CDR2 as LQKENI. CDR3 length: 13 residues. The immunoSEQ assay was v3. The table came from immunoSEQ multiplex PCR; TCRdb's copy has only in-frame clones and leaves some out. The sample yields roughly 10,000 clones, around 54% seen once. This sample comprised tumor tissue, obtained at baseline. This clonotype was obtained from a person between 25 and 79 years old with non-small cell lung cancer. The rearrangement uses TRBV18 and TRBJ2-5; TRBD2 might be the D (6 bases). CDR3 amino acids: CASSPPPGTEPYF. CDR3 DNA sequence: TGTGCCAGCTCACCGCCTCCGGGGACTGAGCCCTACTTC.